The T cell receptor beta chain described here comes from a study of tumor-infiltrating lymphocytes in primary liver carcinoma (dated by TCRdb to about 2017). Turning to the overall study: Of the five patients (three men and two women, aged 30 to 69 years), four had hepatocellular carcinoma and one had combined HCC and intrahepatic cholangiocarcinoma. Tumors of the five patients were stage T1-T3 N0M0 with maximum diameters of roughly 4 to 11 cm. Roughly 3.65 to 8 million productive TCRbeta reads were obtained per sample, and no significant difference in read depth was found between tissue types. For each liver tumor, the study sampled five regions along with adjacent normal tissue and blood, and applied TCRbeta repertoire sequencing, expression microarrays and whole-exome sequencing. TCRbeta repertoire sequencing covered 35 specimens from 5 patients: about 25 tumor regions, 5 adjacent noncancerous liver tissues and 5 peripheral blood samples. The roughly 27 tumor region samples were profiled with Agilent mRNA microarrays so that TCRbeta repertoire diversity could be related to the local molecular phenotype. High reproducibility was observed for the technical replicate repertoires, with mean shared-clone rates approximately 0.92 and correlation coefficients above 0.95. General findings and caveats noted by the study authors: The top 250 clones made up a significantly larger repertoire fraction in tumors than in blood (p = 0.039). With just a handful of patients in the study, the authors point out that the findings should be validated in a larger study. Repertoire overlap was found to be higher between tumor regions (mean roughly 36%) than between tumor-adjacent (about 17%) or tumor-blood (around 15%) pairs, consistent with antigen-driven expansion. Only about 7.5-25% of top clones were found in all five regions of a tumor, suggesting spatial heterogeneity of tumor-infiltrating T cells. Only the TCR beta chain was sequenced, so true repertoire diversity is likely underestimated because unpaired alpha chains were not captured. Because the samples were bulk and unsorted, CD4+ and CD8+ T cell repertoires could not be compared.

A constant-region primer and ProtoScript II reverse transcriptase were used to reverse-transcribe TCRbeta-specific cDNA from roughly 0.55 ug total RNA. Construction of the TCRbeta libraries relied on three nested rounds of multiplex PCR, following a slightly modified ARM-PCR procedure. Each of the first two PCR rounds ran for around 10 cycles using multiplex TRBV1-TRBV30 forward primers together with a Cbeta reverse primer. A final 25-cycle PCR with Deep VentR polymerase added sample barcodes and Illumina adapters. Before sequencing, amplicons of 200-500 bp were purified from gel using a QIAquick gel extraction kit. An Illumina HiSeq 2500 was used to sequence the TCRbeta amplicons, generating 250-bp paired-end reads. Per the source publication's procedure: Quality trimming of reads was performed with Trimmomatic v0.33, and paired reads were merged with FLASH v1.2.11 so that full CDR3 sequences could be recovered. V, D and J germline segments were assigned to the rearranged TCRbeta sequences using MiGEC v1.2.1b. Clonotype statistics, along with Shannon-Wiener diversity indices, were calculated using VDJtools v1.0.0. To cut down on sampling bias, every analysis after diversity analysis relied on just the 250 most abundant clonotypes from each sample. TCRdb reworked the public reads: Q25 trimming with fastp, MiXCR clone assembly, productive beta chains retained. A single entry per CDR3 protein holds the most common genes and DNA from its merged rows. TCRdb, not the authors, supplied the V and J calls. In all, the sample holds about 190,000 distinct CDR3 sequences, and around four fifths of those were seen once. 15% to 20% of the sample goes to the ten largest clones.

On this clonotype itself: This clone's antigen is unknown. The sample holds no much larger clone one base away, and base qualities are not on file.

Total RNA and DNA were co-extracted without cell sorting from around 20-30 mg of bulk tissue using the AllPrep DNA/RNA mini kit. Surgical resection was performed in China between 2015 and early 2016 on roughly 5 patients with histopathologically diagnosed primary liver carcinoma. At the time of sampling, the patients had chronic HBV infection and had not received any treatment. Each tumor was sampled at five spatially separated regions: the tumor centre plus the superior, inferior, left-lateral and right-lateral poles. More than 75% viable tumor cells were found by histology in every tumor sample. Fresh tumor and adjacent tissue pieces were bisected, with one half stored in RNAlater at -80 degrees C and the other half sent for histology. CDR1 and CDR2, looked up from the germline V gene, are SGHVS and FQNEAQ. Here V drops 2 bases and J drops 6 bases, and the junction holds 9 bases not matched to any gene. The CDR3 starts with the cysteine, ends with the phenylalanine, and has 17 residues. Just CDR3 DNA is preserved here, 51 bases in frame from base 1.

Sequencing was carried out using tumor tissue from primary liver carcinoma. The TCR sequence derives from a middle-aged man with primary liver carcinoma and hepatitis B virus infection. The receptor chain draws on TRBV7-8 and TRBJ2-1; 11 bases in the junction line up with TRBD2. The CDR3 here reads CASSLLAGGAVSNEQFF. The base sequence is TGTGCCAGCAGCTTATTAGCGGGAGGGGCGGTTTCCAATGAGCAGTTCTTC.